This paragraph covers one T cell receptor beta chain sequence. Its specificity is unknown. Both 60 Vbeta primers and 13 Jbeta primers went into the PCR. Profiling relied on immunoSEQ multiplex PCR, and the TCRdb table lists in-frame clones only, not all of them. The table includes 150,000 or so clones, roughly three quarters detected once. The source of the sample is a study of cytomegalovirus exposure and HLA in healthy donors. Whole-study findings and limits: Both high specificity and high sensitivity reportedly marked the classifier's diagnosis of cytomegalovirus status.

The germline V and J ends were trimmed by 1 base and 0 bases, with 6 bases remaining between them. The CDR3 consists of 14 residues. Germline V gene lookup returns CDR1 MGHRA and CDR2 YSYEKL. The clonotype was recovered from a woman aged 50 to 60 in good health and CMV-seropositive. Specimen: PBMCs. The chain combines TRBV4-1 with TRBJ1-1, with D perhaps TRBD1 (5 bases). The chain's CDR3 is CASSQVGVNTEAFF. CDR3 DNA sequence: TGCGCCAGCAGCCAAGTAGGGGTGAACACTGAAGCTTTCTTT.